Only a few counts were recorded for the clone carrying this TCR beta chain. This entry is derived from a study of patients and donors after allogeneic stem cell transplantation. V lost 8 bases to trimming and J lost 0 bases, with 23 bases between them. The CDR3 is made up of 17 amino acids. TCRdb redid the calling of the RT-PCR reads with MiXCR, one entry per CDR3 protein. The sample consists of 800,000 to 1,000,000 distinct CDR3 sequences, under 20% of them appearing once. The genes are TRBV12-3 or TRBV12-4 and TRBJ2-7; a weak D match, TRBD1 (6 bases). The receptor comes from a human donor who was either an allogeneic HSCT recipient or a stem cell or donor lymphocyte infusion donor (not recorded which). It is not recorded whose cells these are; they may come from a transplant donor. The sequencing sample was made of blood, either unsorted or a sorted T cell fraction (not recorded which). The CDR3 DNA reads as TGTGCCAGCCGGCCGCGCAGGGGTTCTTCAAGCTCCTACGAGCAGTACTTC. This encodes CASRPRRGSSSSYEQYF.